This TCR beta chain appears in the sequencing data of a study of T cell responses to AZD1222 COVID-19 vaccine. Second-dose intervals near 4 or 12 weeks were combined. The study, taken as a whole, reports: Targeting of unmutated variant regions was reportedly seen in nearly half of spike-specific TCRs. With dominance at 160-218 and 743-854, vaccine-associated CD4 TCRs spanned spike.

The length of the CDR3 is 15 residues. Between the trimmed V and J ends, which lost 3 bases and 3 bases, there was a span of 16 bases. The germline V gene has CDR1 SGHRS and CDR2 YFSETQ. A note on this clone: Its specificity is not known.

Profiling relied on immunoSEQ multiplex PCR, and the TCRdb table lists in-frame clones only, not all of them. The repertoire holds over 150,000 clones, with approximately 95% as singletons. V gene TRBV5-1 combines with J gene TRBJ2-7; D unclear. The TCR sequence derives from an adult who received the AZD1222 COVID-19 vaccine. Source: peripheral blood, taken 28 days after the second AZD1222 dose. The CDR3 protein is CASSYTRVAYYEQYF. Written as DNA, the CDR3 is TGCGCCAGCAGCTACACCCGGGTTGCATACTACGAGCAGTACTTC.